A selection of T cell receptor beta chains follows, all from one sample in a study of T-cell reconstitution after alpha-beta-depleted transplantation in children. Via MiXCR, TCRdb re-called the PCR reads, giving one row per CDR3 protein. Here the sample spans roughly 500,000 distinct CDR3 sequences, 9.5% to 15% being singletons. The sample consisted of PBMCs from the stem cell graft donor, taken from the stem cell graft. All receptors derive from a human donor who donated a stem cell graft to a child with combined immunodeficiency. Each CDR3 is given with its conserved first and last residue. The D gene is left open where the match is weak. Size values are once, few and many counts, or a class for expanded clones, and some rows have none.

V	size	D	J	DNA	CDR3
TRBV9	NA	NA	TRBJ1-1	TGTGCCAGCAGCCCCCAGGATGGGGTCACTGAAGCTTTCTTT	CASSPQDGVTEAFF
TRBV12-5	NA	NA	TRBJ2-1	TGTGCTAGTGGCCCCACGGGGATATCCTACAATGAGCAGTTCTTC	CASGPTGISYNEQFF
TRBV4-3	many	TRBD2	TRBJ2-3	TGCGCCAGCAGCTATAGCGGGAGAGTCACAGATACGCAGTATTTT	CASSYSGRVTDTQYF
TRBV19	few	TRBD1	TRBJ2-7	TGTGCCAGTAGTTGGGGGACAGGGGCCTACGAGCAGTACTTC	CASSWGTGAYEQYF
TRBV29-1	NA	NA	TRBJ2-4	TGCAGCGTTGAAATCAGGGTCGGCATTCAGTACTTC	CSVEIRVGIQYF
TRBV14	NA	NA	TRBJ1-1	TGTGCCAGCAGCCCCTTGGGGCAGGAGGCTTTCTTT	CASSPLGQEAFF
TRBV15	NA	TRBD2	TRBJ2-1	TGTGCCACCAGCGTTCGACTAGCGGGAGGCAATGAGCAGTTCTTC	CATSVRLAGGNEQFF
TRBV7-2	many	NA	TRBJ2-2	TGTGCCAGCAGCTGGGACATGTCGACCGGGGAGCTGTTTTTT	CASSWDMSTGELFF
TRBV12-3/TRBV12-4	NA	NA	TRBJ2-5	TGTGCCAGCAGTACAATTAGCTGGGGGGAGACCCAGTACTTC	CASSTISWGETQYF
TRBV28	NA	NA	TRBJ2-6	TGTGCCAGCAGGACCTACGGTTCTGGGGCCAACGTCCTGACTTTC	CASRTYGSGANVLTF
TRBV7-3	NA	TRBD2	TRBJ2-3	TGTGCCAGCAGACAAGCGGGGGGACCCGCACCCACAGATACGCAGTATTTT	CASRQAGGPAPTDTQYF
TRBV20-1	many	NA	TRBJ2-1	TGCAGTGCTAGAGACGAGCGGAGCCAGGGCTACAATGAGCAGTTCTTC	CSARDERSQGYNEQFF
TRBV7-9	few	NA	TRBJ2-1	TGTGCCAGCAGCTTAGGGCCAAGTGATGAGCAGTTCTTC	CASSLGPSDEQFF
TRBV9	few	NA	TRBJ1-6	TGTGCCAGCAGCGTAGACGGGTTTAATTCACCCCTCCACTTT	CASSVDGFNSPLHF
TRBV18	NA	TRBD1	TRBJ2-2	TGTGCCAGCTCACCACAGGACAGGGTGACCGGGGAGCTGTTTTTT	CASSPQDRVTGELFF
TRBV7-2	NA	NA	TRBJ2-5	TGTGCCAGCAGCCCAGGGACCGTGGGGGAGACCCAGTACTTC	CASSPGTVGETQYF
TRBV14	few	TRBD2	TRBJ2-1	TGTGCCAGCAGCGAAGGACTAGCGGGAGGGGATGAGCAGTTCTTC	CASSEGLAGGDEQFF
TRBV4-3	NA	TRBD1	TRBJ2-7	TGCGCCAGCAGCCTGGGAGCCGGGACAGGGAACTCCTACGAGCAGTACTTC	CASSLGAGTGNSYEQYF
TRBV30	NA	NA	TRBJ2-1	TGTGCCTGGGCAGGGGCTGGCAATGAGCAGTTCTTC	CAWAGAGNEQFF
TRBV20-1	few	TRBD2	TRBJ2-5	TGCAGTGTTCTAGGACTAGCTGATGAGACCCAGTACTTC	CSVLGLADETQYF
TRBV4-1	few	NA	TRBJ2-4	TGCGCCAGCAGCCAAGATCGGGGCAAAAACATTCAGTACTTC	CASSQDRGKNIQYF
TRBV10-3	many	NA	TRBJ1-1	TGTGCCATCAGTGAGTCTATCTATGGGAACACTGAAGCTTTCTTT	CAISESIYGNTEAFF
TRBV10-3	few	TRBD1	TRBJ1-5	TGTGCCATCAGCAAAAAACAGGGACAGGGGGAACAGCCCCAGCATTTT	CAISKKQGQGEQPQHF
TRBV7-9	NA	NA	TRBJ2-2	TGTGCCAGCAGGCGCTCCGCCGGGGAGCTGTTTTTT	CASRRSAGELFF
TRBV11-2	few	NA	TRBJ1-1	TGTGCCAGCAGCTCTACCCCTCACCAATATGAAGCTTTCTTT	CASSSTPHQYEAFF
TRBV5-1	few	TRBD2	TRBJ2-7	TGCGCCAGCAGCTCCCAGGCTAGCGGTACCTACGAGCAGTACTTC	CASSSQASGTYEQYF
TRBV29-1	few	TRBD2	TRBJ2-1	TGCAGCCCCGATAGCGGGAGGGACAATGAGCAGTTCTTC	CSPDSGRDNEQFF
TRBV20-1	NA	NA	TRBJ2-7	TGCAGTTCCTACGCCCCCACGGGACAAAACTACGAGCAGTACTTC	CSSYAPTGQNYEQYF
TRBV7-3	NA	NA	TRBJ1-6	TGTGCCAGCAGCTTAGGGAATTATAATTCACCCCTCCACTTT	CASSLGNYNSPLHF
TRBV12-3/TRBV12-4	NA	NA	TRBJ1-1	TGTGCCAGCAGTCCGCATGGGGGGCTGGGTACTGAAGCTTTCTTT	CASSPHGGLGTEAFF
TRBV7-9	few	TRBD2	TRBJ2-5	TGTGCCAGCAGCCTAGACCCGGGCGCCGGGAGGGAAGAGACCCAGTACTTC	CASSLDPGAGREETQYF
TRBV9	many	NA	TRBJ2-1	TGTGCCAGCAGCGCACTAAATTACAATGAGCAGTTCTTC	CASSALNYNEQFF
TRBV3-1	many	TRBD1	TRBJ1-1	TGTGCCAGCAGCCTAGCATCTAAAGGGGGCGATGCTTTCTTT	CASSLASKGGDAFF
TRBV7-2	few	NA	TRBJ2-3	TGTGCCAGCAGCTTACCCTCACGAGATACGCAGTATTTT	CASSLPSRDTQYF
TRBV9	many	TRBD2	TRBJ2-7	TGTGCCAGCAGCGGAGGCGGGAGTAGGAACGAGCAGTACTTC	CASSGGGSRNEQYF
TRBV12-3/TRBV12-4	NA	NA	TRBJ1-1	TGTGCCAGCAGCCTGGGTGCTGGACAACTGAACACTGAAGCTTTCTTT	CASSLGAGQLNTEAFF
TRBV2	few	NA	TRBJ2-1	TGTGCCAGCAGTCCCTCGCAAAACAATGAGCAGTTCTTC	CASSPSQNNEQFF
TRBV27	NA	NA	TRBJ2-3	TGTGCCAGCAGTTTATCGACGCTCGATACGCAGTATTTT	CASSLSTLDTQYF
TRBV4-3	few	NA	TRBJ2-7	TGCGCCAGCAGCCAAGACTTCGGGGTGGGTTCAGCGATGGCCTACGAGCAGTACTTC	CASSQDFGVGSAMAYEQYF
TRBV5-1	many	NA	TRBJ2-2	TGCGCCAGCAGCTTTGACAGTATGACCGGGGAGCTGTTTTTT	CASSFDSMTGELFF
TRBV11-1	many	TRBD2	TRBJ2-1	TGTGCCAGCAGCTCCTGGGGACCATCCGGACTAGGCTACAATGAGCAGTTCTTC	CASSSWGPSGLGYNEQFF
TRBV20-1	many	NA	TRBJ2-1	TGCAGTGCTAGATGGTCCGGAATGGTAGGCAATGAGCAGTTCTTC	CSARWSGMVGNEQFF
TRBV3-1	NA	NA	TRBJ2-7	TGTGCCAGCAGCCAGACGACCTACAGGGACGGCGAGCAGTACTTC	CASSQTTYRDGEQYF
TRBV4-2	few	NA	TRBJ2-2	TGTGCCAGCAGCCAAGTCTCTGGTGCGGGGAGTCCCGGGGAGCTGTTTTTT	CASSQVSGAGSPGELFF
TRBV9	NA	TRBD1	TRBJ2-7	TGTGCCAGCAGCGCCCGGACAGGGTTCGAGGAGCAGTACTTC	CASSARTGFEEQYF
TRBV5-6	NA	NA	TRBJ2-1	TGTGCCAGCGACCAGTACCCCCTCTTCTACAATGAGCAGTTCTTC	CASDQYPLFYNEQFF
TRBV11-1	NA	NA	TRBJ2-1	TGTGCCAGCAGCGATGGAGGATCCCATGAGCAGTTCTTC	CASSDGGSHEQFF
TRBV10-3	many	TRBD1	TRBJ2-7	TGTGCCACCCAGGGACAGTCCTACGAGCAGTACTTC	CATQGQSYEQYF
TRBV6-2/TRBV6-3	few	NA	TRBJ2-1	TGTGCCAGCAGTTACTCGGGCCTGAACTCCTACAATGAGCAGTTCTTC	CASSYSGLNSYNEQFF
TRBV18	few	NA	TRBJ2-6	TGTGCCAGCTCACTCGGGACACCTTCCTCTGGGGCCAACGTCCTGACTTTC	CASSLGTPSSGANVLTF
TRBV11-2	NA	TRBD2	TRBJ2-1	TGTGCCAGCAGCTTAGTGCTAGCGGGTGAGCAGTTCTTC	CASSLVLAGEQFF
TRBV6-1	many	TRBD2	TRBJ2-7	TGTGCCAGCAACGGCGGGAGCTCCTACGAGCAGTACTTC	CASNGGSSYEQYF
TRBV18	NA	TRBD1	TRBJ2-5	TGTGCCAGCTCATCCGGGACAGGGTCCCAAGAGACCCAGTACTTC	CASSSGTGSQETQYF
TRBV6-2/TRBV6-3	few	TRBD2	TRBJ2-1	TGTGCCAGCAGTAGGACTAGCGGGAACTTTGATGAGCAGTTCTTC	CASSRTSGNFDEQFF
TRBV5-6	few	TRBD2	TRBJ2-1	TGTGCCAGCAGCCCCCCCCTAGCGGTCTACAATGAGCAGTTCTTC	CASSPPLAVYNEQFF